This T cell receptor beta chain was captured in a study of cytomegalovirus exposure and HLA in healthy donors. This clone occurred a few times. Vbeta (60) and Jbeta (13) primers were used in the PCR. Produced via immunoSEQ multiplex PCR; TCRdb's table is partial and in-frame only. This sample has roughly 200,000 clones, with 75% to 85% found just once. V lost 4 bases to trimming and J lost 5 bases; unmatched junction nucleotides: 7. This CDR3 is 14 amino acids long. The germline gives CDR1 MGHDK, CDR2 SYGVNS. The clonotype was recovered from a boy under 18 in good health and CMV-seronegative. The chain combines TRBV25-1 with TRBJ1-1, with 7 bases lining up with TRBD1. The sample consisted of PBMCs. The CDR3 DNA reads TGTGCCAGCAGTGGCAGGGGGAGTTGGACTGAAGCTTTCTTT. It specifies CASSGRGSWTEAFF.